This T cell receptor beta chain was captured by sequencing in a study of blood T cell repertoires in COVID-19. Data came from immunoSEQ multiplex PCR; TCRdb stores just in-frame clones and leaves some out. In the table there are 200,000 to 300,000 clones, 85% to 90% of which are singletons. Individuals aged 18 to 89 years were recruited from around 22 US areas. Germline assignment: CDR1 LNHDA and CDR2 SQIVND (reference sequence). The CDR3 runs to 15 residues. The V end lost 7 bases, the J end lost 5 bases, and 18 bases lay between the germline ends. The source is a man aged 45-60 years who had been exposed to COVID-19. The chain carries TRBV19 and TRBJ1-5, with D maybe TRBD1 (5 bases). Sequencing used PBMCs or T cells enriched from blood (not recorded which). The CDR3 DNA follows: TGTGCCAGTATGGCCCCCGGGGGATTCCATCAGCCCCAGCATTTT. Its translation is CASMAPGGFHQPQHF.